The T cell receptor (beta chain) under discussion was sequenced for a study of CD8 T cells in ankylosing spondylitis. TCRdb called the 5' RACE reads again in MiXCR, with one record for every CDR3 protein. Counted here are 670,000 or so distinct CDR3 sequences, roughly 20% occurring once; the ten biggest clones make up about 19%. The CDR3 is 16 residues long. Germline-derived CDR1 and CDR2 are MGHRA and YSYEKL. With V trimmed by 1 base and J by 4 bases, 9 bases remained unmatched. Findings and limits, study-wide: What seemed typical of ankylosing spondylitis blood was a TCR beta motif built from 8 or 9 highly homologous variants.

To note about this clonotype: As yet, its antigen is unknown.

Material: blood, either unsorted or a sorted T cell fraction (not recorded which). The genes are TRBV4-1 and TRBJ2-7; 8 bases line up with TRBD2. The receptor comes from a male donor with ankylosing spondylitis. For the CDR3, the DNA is TGCGCCAGCAGCCAAGGTGGGGGGACTAGTGGTTACGAGCAGTACTTC. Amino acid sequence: CASSQGGGTSGYEQYF.